The next 8 T cell receptor beta chains were all read from a single sample in a study of CD8 T cells in ankylosing spondylitis (TCRdb year 2017). Study-wide conclusions, independent of this receptor: A TCR beta motif made up of several highly homologous amino acid variants appeared to be characteristic of blood from ankylosing spondylitis patients.

The method behind the library was 5' RACE. TCRdb lists the instrument as Illumina HiSeq 2500. TCRdb applied fastp at Q25 and MiXCR to the public reads, then kept only in-frame beta chains. CDR3 protein duplicates are merged, each entry listing the most common genes and DNA. The sample table shows about 450,000 distinct CDR3 sequences, and about 24% are seen once. The top ten constitute 0.89% of the sample. No antigen has been assigned to these receptors. Sequenced input: blood, either unsorted or a sorted T cell fraction (not recorded which). These receptors originate from a male donor with ankylosing spondylitis.

This clonotype has only a few counts. This chain links TRBV5-5 with TRBJ2-7; D is perhaps TRBD1 (5 bases). The germline CDR1 and CDR2 sequences are SGHKS and YYEKEE (reference sequence). The CDR3 runs 14 residues. Trimming took off 2 bases at V and 4 bases at J, with 13 bases between the two ends. CDR3 coding DNA: TGTGCCAGCAGCTTTCGACAGTTTTTATACGAGCAGTACTTC. Translated, it gives CASSFRQFLYEQYF.

This chain uses TRBV20-1 with TRBJ1-2; D unclear. The CDR3 consists of 11 residues. The V end lost 3 bases, the J end lost 2 bases, and 4 bases lay between the germline ends. From germline, CDR1 is DFQATT and CDR2 SNEGSKA (reference sequence). CDR3 amino acids: CSARINYGYTF. The CDR3 DNA follows: TGCAGTGCTAGGATAAACTATGGCTACACCTTC.

The chain employs TRBV7-2 and TRBJ2-1, with TRBD2 matching 8 bases. The CDR3 length is 16 residues. V gave up 5 bases and J gave up 7 bases; unmatched junction bases: 13. The V gene's germline CDR1 is SGHTA and CDR2 FQGNSA. In nucleotides, the CDR3 is TGTGCCAGCAGCCCCGTAACGGGAGCGGGAGCGAATGAGCAGTTCTTC. Translating gives CASSPVTGAGANEQFF.

In its sample, this clonotype was seen a few times. The V call is TRBV5-4, the J call TRBJ1-3; possible D gene TRBD1, 6 bases. This CDR3 contains 16 residues. Trimming removed 1 base at V and 2 bases at J, with 13 bases between. Germline CDR1 SGHNT, CDR2 YYREEE (reference sequence). The DNA for the CDR3 is TGTGCCAGCAGCTTGCGCAGGGGACCGGCTGGAAACACCATATATTTT. Residues: CASSLRRGPAGNTIYF. Based on the CDR3 plus reference TRBV5-4 and TRBJ1-3, the full variable domain is ETGVTQSPTHLIKTRGQQVTLRCSSQSGHNTVSWYQQALGQGPQFIFQYYREEENGRGNFPPRFSGLQFPNYSSELNVNALELDDSALYLCASSLRRGPAGNTIYFGEGSWLTVV.

About this clonotype itself: At one end the junction does not follow the germline gene, possibly because of a read error. J is TRBJ1-1 and V is TRBV30, with a tentative D call TRBD1 (5 bases). The V gene's germline CDR1 is GTSNPN and CDR2 SVGIG (reference sequence). This CDR3 spans 11 amino acids. Here the CDR3 reads CAWSPGTALRF. In DNA, the CDR3 is TGTGCCTGGAGCCCCGGGACGGCGTTGCGTTTT. Full variable domain (remainder filled in from reference TRBV30 and TRBJ1-1): SQTIHQWPATLVQPVGSPLSLECTVEGTSNPNLYWYRQAAGRGLQLLFYSVGIGQISSEVPQNLSASRPQDRQFILSSKKLLLSDSGFYLCAWSPGTALRFGQGTRLTVV.

The rearrangement links TRBV3-1 to TRBJ2-5; maybe TRBD1 (5 bases). The germline V gene has CDR1 LGHDT and CDR2 YNNKEL (reference sequence). Between the trimmed V and J ends, which lost 4 bases and 1 base, there was a span of 10 bases. The CDR3 is 14 residues long. CDR3 DNA sequence: TGTGCCAGCAGCCTCCGGACACTCCAAGAGACCCAGTACTTC. It yields the protein CASSLRTLQETQYF.

V is TRBV18 and J is TRBJ2-1; the D is unclear. CDR3 length: 12 amino acids. V lost 2 bases and J lost 8, with 7 bases in between. Germline lookup yields CDR1 KGHSH and CDR2 LQKENI. The DNA for the CDR3 is TGTGCCAGCTCACCATCACGGGATGAGCAGTTCTTC. Amino acid sequence: CASSPSRDEQFF. Full variable domain (outside the CDR3, taken from reference TRBV18 and TRBJ2-1): NAGVMQNPRHLVRRRGQEARLRCSPMKGHSHVYWYRQLPEEGLKFMVYLQKENIIDESGMPKERFSAEFPKEGPSILRIQQVVRGDSAAYFCASSPSRDEQFFGPGTRLTVL.

Details on this clonotype: At one of its ends the junction is not consistent with the germline gene, which may arise from a read error. The chain joins TRBV7-2 to TRBJ1-1; no firm D call. Germline CDR1 reads SGHTA; CDR2 reads FQGNSA. The CDR3 is made up of 14 amino acids. The CDR3, as DNA: TGTGCCAGCAGCTTAGGACCTGAGACCACTGAAGTTTTCTTT. It codes for CASSLGPETTEVFF.